Sequencing of this TCR beta chain was carried out in a study of T cells in localized non-small cell lung cancer. This clone was observed a handful of times. What it recognizes is unknown. Researchers cut adjacent lung at least 2 cm from the tumor margin, and it showed no atypia. Profiled with immunoSEQ multiplex PCR; TCRdb holds only in-frame clones, not every one. The table lists about 1,900 clones, roughly 25% of them singletons. Notes on the study in general: Only one tumor region went through sequencing, so heterogeneity may still be there.

Germline trimming cut 5 bases from V and 2 bases from J; bases unmatched to any gene: 8. Germline V gene lookup returns CDR1 LNHDA and CDR2 SQIVND (reference sequence). This CDR3 has 15 amino acids. The sample was normal lung tissue next to the tumor, taken before any cancer treatment. The chain couples TRBV19 to TRBJ1-1, with 7 bases that match TRBD1. This clonotype was sampled from a female donor aged 60 or older with stage III squamous cell lung carcinoma. The CDR3, as DNA: TGTGCCAGTAGTCATCGACAGGGAAAAAACACTGAAGCTTTCTTT. This gives the protein CASSHRQGKNTEAFF. The full variable domain, with the rest looked up from reference TRBV19 and TRBJ1-1, is DGGITQSPKYLFRKEGQNVTLSCEQNLNHDAMYWYRQDPGQGLRLIYYSQIVNDFQKGDIAEGYSVSREKKESFPLTVTSAQKNPTAFYLCASSHRQGKNTEAFFGQGTRLTVV.